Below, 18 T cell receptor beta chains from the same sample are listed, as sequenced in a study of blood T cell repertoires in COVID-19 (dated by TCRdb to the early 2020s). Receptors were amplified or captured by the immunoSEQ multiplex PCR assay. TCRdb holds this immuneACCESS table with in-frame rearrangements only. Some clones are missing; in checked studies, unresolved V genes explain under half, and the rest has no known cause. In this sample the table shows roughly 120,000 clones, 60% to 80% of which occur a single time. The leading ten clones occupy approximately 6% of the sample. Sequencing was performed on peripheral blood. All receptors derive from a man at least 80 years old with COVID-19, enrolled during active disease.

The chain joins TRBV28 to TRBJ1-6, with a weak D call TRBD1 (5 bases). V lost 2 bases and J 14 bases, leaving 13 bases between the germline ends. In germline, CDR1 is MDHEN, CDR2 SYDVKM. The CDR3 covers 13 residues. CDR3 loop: CASSLVGGRTLHF. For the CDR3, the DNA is TGTGCCAGCAGTTTAGTGGGGGGGAGGACCCTCCACTTT. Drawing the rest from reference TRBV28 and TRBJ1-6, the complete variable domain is DVKVTQSSRYLVKRTGEKVFLECVQDMDHENMFWYRQDPGLGLRLIYFSYDVKMKEKGDIPEGYSVSREKKERFSLILESASTNQTSMYLCASSLVGGRTLHFGNGTRLTVT.

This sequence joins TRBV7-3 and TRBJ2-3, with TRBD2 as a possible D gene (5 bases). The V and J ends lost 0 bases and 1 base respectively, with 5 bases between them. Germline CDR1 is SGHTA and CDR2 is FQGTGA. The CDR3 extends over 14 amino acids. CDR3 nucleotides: TGTGCCAGCAGCTTAACACTAGGCACAGATACGCAGTATTTT. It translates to CASSLTLGTDTQYF.

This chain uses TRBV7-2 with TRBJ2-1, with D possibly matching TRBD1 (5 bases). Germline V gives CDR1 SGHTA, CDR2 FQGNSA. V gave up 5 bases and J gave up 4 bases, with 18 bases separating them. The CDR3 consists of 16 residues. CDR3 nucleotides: TGTGCCAGCAGCCCCCAGGGCGGCGCTGGGTACAATGAGCAGTTCTTC. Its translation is CASSPQGGAGYNEQFF.

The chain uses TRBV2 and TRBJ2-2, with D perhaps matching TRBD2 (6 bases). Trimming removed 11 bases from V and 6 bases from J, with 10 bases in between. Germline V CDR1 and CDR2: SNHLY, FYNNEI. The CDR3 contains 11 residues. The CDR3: CASWGAGELFF. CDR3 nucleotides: TGTGCCTCCTGGGGGGCCGGGGAGCTGTTTTTT.

The CDR3, as DNA: TGTGCCAGCAGCCAGGGACTAGCGACCGGGGAGCTGTTTTTT. This codes for CASSQGLATGELFF. V usage is TRBV7-9 and J usage is TRBJ2-2, with 10 positions matching TRBD2. The junction had 2 bases not matched to a gene; V was cut back by 5 bases and J by 5 bases. This CDR3 spans 14 amino acids. CDR1 SEHNR and CDR2 FQNEAQ come from the germline V gene (reference sequence). Together with reference TRBV7-9 and TRBJ2-2, the CDR3 gives the full variable domain: DTGVSQNPRHKITKRGQNVTFRCDPISEHNRLYWYRQTLGQGPEFLTYFQNEAQLEKSRLLSDRFSAERPKGSFSTLEIQRTEQGDSAMYLCASSQGLATGELFFGEGSRLTVL.

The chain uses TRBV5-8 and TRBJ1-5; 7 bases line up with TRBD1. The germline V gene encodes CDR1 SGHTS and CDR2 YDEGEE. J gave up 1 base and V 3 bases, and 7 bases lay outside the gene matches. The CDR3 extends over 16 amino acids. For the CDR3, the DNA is TGTGCCAGCAGCTCTACAGGGGCCCCCAGCAATCAGCCCCAGCATTTT. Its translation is CASSSTGAPSNQPQHF. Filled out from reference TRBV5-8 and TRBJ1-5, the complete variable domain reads EAGVTQSPTHLIKTRGQQATLRCSPISGHTSVYWYQQALGLGLQFLLWYDEGEERNRGNFPPRFSGRQFPNYSSELNVNALELEDSALYLCASSSTGAPSNQPQHFGDGTRLSIL.

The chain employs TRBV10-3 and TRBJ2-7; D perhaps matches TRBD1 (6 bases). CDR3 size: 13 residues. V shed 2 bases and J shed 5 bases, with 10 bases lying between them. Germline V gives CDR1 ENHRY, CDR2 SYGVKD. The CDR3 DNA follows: TGTGCCATCAGTGAGGCCGCAGGGGACGAGCAGTACTTC. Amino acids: CAISEAAGDEQYF.

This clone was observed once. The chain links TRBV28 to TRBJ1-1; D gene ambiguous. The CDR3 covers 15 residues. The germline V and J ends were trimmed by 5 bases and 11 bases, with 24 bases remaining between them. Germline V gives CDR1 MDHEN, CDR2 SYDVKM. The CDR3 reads CASSRSGVFISAAFF. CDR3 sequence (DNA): TGTGCCAGCAGTCGGAGCGGGGTTTTTATCTCCGCGGCTTTCTTT.

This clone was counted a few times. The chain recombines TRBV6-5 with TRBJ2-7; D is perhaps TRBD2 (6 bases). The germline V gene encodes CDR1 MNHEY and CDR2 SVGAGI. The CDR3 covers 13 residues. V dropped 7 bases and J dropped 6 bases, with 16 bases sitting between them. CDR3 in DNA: TGTGCCAGCAAGTCCGGGACGGGGGTCGAGCAGTACTTC. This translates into CASKSGTGVEQYF.

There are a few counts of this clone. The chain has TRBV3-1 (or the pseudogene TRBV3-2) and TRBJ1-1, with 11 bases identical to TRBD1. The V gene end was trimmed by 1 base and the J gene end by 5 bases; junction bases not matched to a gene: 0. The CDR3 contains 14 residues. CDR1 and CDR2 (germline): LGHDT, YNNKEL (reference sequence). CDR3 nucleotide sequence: TGTGCCAGCAGCCAAGGGGACAGGGGGACTGAAGCTTTCTTT. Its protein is CASSQGDRGTEAFF.

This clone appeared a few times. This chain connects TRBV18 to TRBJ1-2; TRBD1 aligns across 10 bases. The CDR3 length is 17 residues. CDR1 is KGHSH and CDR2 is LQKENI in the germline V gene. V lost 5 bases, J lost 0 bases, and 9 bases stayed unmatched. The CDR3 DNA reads TGTGCCAGCTCATTCGACAGGGGGCGAGGGACTAACTATGGCTACACCTTC. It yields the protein CASSFDRGRGTNYGYTF.

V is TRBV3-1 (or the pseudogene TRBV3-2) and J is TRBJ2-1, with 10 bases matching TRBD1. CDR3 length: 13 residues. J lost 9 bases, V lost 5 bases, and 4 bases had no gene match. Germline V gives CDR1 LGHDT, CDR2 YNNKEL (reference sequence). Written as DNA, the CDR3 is TGTGCCAGCAGCTTACGGGACAGGGGTGAGCAGTTCTTC. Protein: CASSLRDRGEQFF.

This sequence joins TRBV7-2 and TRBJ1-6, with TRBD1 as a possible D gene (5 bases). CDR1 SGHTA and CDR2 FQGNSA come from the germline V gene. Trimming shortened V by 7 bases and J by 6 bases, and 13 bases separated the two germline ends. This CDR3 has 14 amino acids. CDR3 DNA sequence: TGTGCCAGCACCCGTGGGGGGATTAATTCACCCCTCCACTTT. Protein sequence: CASTRGGINSPLHF.

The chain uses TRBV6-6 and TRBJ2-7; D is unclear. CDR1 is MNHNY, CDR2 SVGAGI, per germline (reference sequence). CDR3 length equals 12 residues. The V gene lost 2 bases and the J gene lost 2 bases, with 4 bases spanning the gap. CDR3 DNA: TGTGCCAGCAGTTACCTCCCCTACGAGCAGTACTTC. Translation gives CASSYLPYEQYF.

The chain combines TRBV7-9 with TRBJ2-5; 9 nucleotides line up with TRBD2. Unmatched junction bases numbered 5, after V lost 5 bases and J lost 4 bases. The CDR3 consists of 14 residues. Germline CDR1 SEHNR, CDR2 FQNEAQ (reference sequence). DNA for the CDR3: TGTGCCAGCAGCCTTAGTAGCGGGAGAGAGACCCAGTACTTC. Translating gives CASSLSSGRETQYF. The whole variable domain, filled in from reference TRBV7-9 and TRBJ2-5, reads DTGVSQNPRHKITKRGQNVTFRCDPISEHNRLYWYRQTLGQGPEFLTYFQNEAQLEKSRLLSDRFSAERPKGSFSTLEIQRTEQGDSAMYLCASSLSSGRETQYFGPGTRLLVL.

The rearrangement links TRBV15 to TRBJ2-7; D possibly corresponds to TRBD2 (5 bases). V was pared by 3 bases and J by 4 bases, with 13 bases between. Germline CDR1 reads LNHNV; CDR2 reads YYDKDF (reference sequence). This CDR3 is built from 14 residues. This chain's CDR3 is CATSRGRGLYEQYF. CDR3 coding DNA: TGTGCCACCAGCAGGGGGAGAGGGTTGTACGAGCAGTACTTC.

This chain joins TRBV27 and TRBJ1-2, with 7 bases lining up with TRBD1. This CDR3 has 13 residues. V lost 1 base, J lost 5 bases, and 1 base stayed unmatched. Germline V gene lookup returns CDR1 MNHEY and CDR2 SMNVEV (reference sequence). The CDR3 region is CASSLWGQYGYTF. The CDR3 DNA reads TGTGCCAGCAGTTTATGGGGACAGTATGGCTACACCTTC.

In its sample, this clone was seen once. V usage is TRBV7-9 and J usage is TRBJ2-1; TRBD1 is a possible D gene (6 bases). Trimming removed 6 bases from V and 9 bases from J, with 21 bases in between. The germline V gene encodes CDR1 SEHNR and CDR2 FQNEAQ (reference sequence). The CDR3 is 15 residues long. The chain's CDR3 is CASRIGAEQGPEQFF. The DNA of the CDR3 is TGTGCCAGCAGGATAGGGGCAGAACAGGGTCCTGAGCAGTTCTTC.